This passage covers 18 T cell receptor beta chains from one sample sequenced in a study of CD8+ T cells in alopecia areata. Following extraction, RNA underwent reverse transcription to cDNA, which served as the sequencing template. The protocol was immunoSEQ multiplex PCR, while the TCRdb copy is restricted to in-frame clones and leaves out a portion. The data contain 90,000 to 150,000 clones, roughly two thirds of them singletons. The sample was CD4+ T cells sorted from blood. These receptors all come from a human donor in good health.

The chain joins TRBV29-1 to TRBJ2-2, with D perhaps TRBD1 or TRBD2 (5 bases each). The CDR3 runs to 15 residues. CDR1 and CDR2 from the germline V gene are SQVTM and ANQGSEA. Trimming stripped 1 base from V and 6 bases from J, with 15 bases between. The CDR3 here is CSVEGLGTSSGELFF. CDR3 bases: TGCAGCGTTGAAGGGCTTGGGACCTCCTCCGGGGAGCTGTTTTTT.

This clone was seen a handful of times. The chain links TRBV29-1 to TRBJ2-4; 8 bases fit TRBD1. Per germline, CDR1 SQVTM and CDR2 ANQGSEA. This CDR3 has 13 amino acids. Losses at the gene ends were 7 bases for V and 9 bases for J; bases not matched to a gene: 11. The CDR3: CSGATGAEGIQYF. The CDR3 DNA is TGCAGCGGGGCGACAGGGGCCGAGGGCATTCAGTACTTC.

The sample holds a few counts of this clone. The J gene is TRBJ1-1, the V gene TRBV7-2; 7 bases line up with TRBD1. The CDR3 sequence is 14 residues long. Per germline, CDR1 SGHTA and CDR2 FQGNSA. V lost 4 bases and J lost 1; bases outside the gene matches: 3. The CDR3 here is CASSYRTGNTEAFF. Written as DNA, the CDR3 is TGTGCCAGCAGCTATCGGACAGGGAACACTGAAGCTTTCTTT.

This clone was seen only a few times. This chain links TRBV30 with TRBJ1-2; perhaps TRBD1 as D (6 bases). The V end lost 3 bases, the J end lost 2 bases, and 10 bases lay between the germline ends. Germline CDR1 is GTSNPN and CDR2 is SVGIG (reference sequence). The CDR3 extends over 13 amino acids. CDR3 coding DNA: TGTGCCTGGAGCGCCGGACAGAACTATGGCTACACCTTC. It translates to CAWSAGQNYGYTF.

This clone was detected only a few times. The chain employs TRBV11-2 and TRBJ2-7; weak D call: TRBD2 (6 bases). Germline loops: CDR1 SGHAT, CDR2 FQNNGV. The V end was cut by 5 bases, the J end by 2 bases, with 16 bases between. The CDR3 covers 15 residues. The CDR3 loop is CASSPSGGTPYEQYF. The CDR3 DNA follows: TGTGCCAGCAGCCCGAGTGGGGGGACCCCCTACGAGCAGTACTTC.

This clone was seen a single time. This chain uses TRBV29-1 with TRBJ2-2; tentatively, D is TRBD1 (5 bases). V lost 5 bases, J lost 0 bases, and 13 bases lay in between. Germline V gene data show CDR1 as SQVTM and CDR2 as ANQGSEA. The CDR3 consists of 15 residues. CDR3 bases: TGCAGCGTTCCTCAGGACACCGCGAACACCGGGGAGCTGTTTTTT. As protein: CSVPQDTANTGELFF.

The V gene is TRBV18, the J gene TRBJ2-3; the D call may be TRBD1 or TRBD2 (5 bases each). Germline-derived CDR1 and CDR2 are KGHSH and LQKENI. The CDR3 totals 17 residues. Trimming cost V 2 bases and J 2 bases, with 17 bases left between them. DNA of the CDR3: TGTGCCAGCTCACCAAGTACAGGTGGGACGATCACAGATACGCAGTATTTT. Its protein is CASSPSTGGTITDTQYF.

The chain has TRBV5-1 and TRBJ1-1; no definite D call. CDR3 size: 14 residues. V lost 0 bases and J 0 bases, leaving 6 bases between the germline ends. Germline assignment: CDR1 SGHRS and CDR2 YFSETQ. The CDR3: CASSLGGMNTEAFF. In DNA form, the CDR3 reads TGCGCCAGCAGCTTGGGAGGCATGAACACTGAAGCTTTCTTT.

The chain recombines TRBV5-1 with TRBJ1-2; D is uncertain. The germline V gene encodes CDR1 SGHRS and CDR2 YFSETQ. This CDR3 comprises 14 residues. V lost 0 bases to trimming and J lost 4 bases, with 10 bases between them. The CDR3 sequence: CASSLGPDGYGYTF. In nucleotides, the CDR3 is TGCGCCAGCAGCTTGGGACCCGATGGCTATGGCTACACCTTC.

The chain employs TRBV5-1 and TRBJ2-6; D is unresolved. Trimming removed 4 bases at V and 2 bases at J, with 13 bases between. Germline assignment: CDR1 SGHRS and CDR2 YFSETQ. The CDR3 is made up of 16 amino acids. This chain's CDR3 is CASSVAVRAGANVLTF. The DNA for the CDR3 is TGCGCCAGCAGCGTGGCGGTACGGGCTGGGGCCAACGTCCTGACTTTC.

This chain connects TRBV5-1 to TRBJ2-7; D possibly corresponds to TRBD2 (5 bases). The CDR3 sequence is 14 residues long. Germline V gives CDR1 SGHRS, CDR2 YFSETQ. Trimming stripped 1 base from V and 2 bases from J, with 10 bases between. CDR3 sequence reads: CASSLPAVPYEQYF. Written as DNA, the CDR3 is TGCGCCAGCAGCTTGCCAGCGGTTCCCTACGAGCAGTACTTC.

The rearrangement joins TRBV30 to TRBJ1-5; possible D gene TRBD1, 6 bases. V lost 4 bases, J lost 6 bases, and 19 bases lay in between. CDR3 size: 15 residues. Germline-derived CDR1 and CDR2 are GTSNPN and SVGIG (reference sequence). CDR3 in amino acids: CAWKRGTSAGQPQHF. The CDR3 DNA reads as TGTGCCTGGAAAAGGGGGACTAGCGCAGGTCAGCCCCAGCATTTT.

The genes are TRBV2 and TRBJ1-5; TRBD1 is a possible D gene (5 bases). Trimming took off 4 bases at V and 2 bases at J, with 6 bases between the two ends. This CDR3 has 13 residues. Germline V lookup: CDR1 SNHLY, CDR2 FYNNEI. CDR3 DNA: TGTGCCAGCAGTGGAGGGGGCAATCAGCCCCAGCATTTT. This sequence encodes CASSGGGNQPQHF.

V and J are TRBV5-1 and TRBJ2-5; the D gene is possibly TRBD1 (6 bases). CDR1 and CDR2 (germline): SGHRS, YFSETQ. V shed 4 bases and J shed 5 bases, with 18 bases lying between them. This CDR3 is built from 15 residues. Here the CDR3 DNA reads TGCGCCAGCAGCGTGCAGGGGAACGATAGGGAGACCCAGTACTTC. Translation: CASSVQGNDRETQYF.

This clone was observed once. This chain uses TRBV6-6 with TRBJ1-6, with 10 positions matching TRBD1. This CDR3 contains 16 residues. Trimming took 0 bases from V and 5 from J; bases not matched to a gene: 1. Germline CDR1 and CDR2: MNHNY and SVGAGI (reference sequence). The CDR3 reads CASSYSGQGDNSPLHF. The CDR3 nucleotides are TGTGCCAGCAGTTACTCCGGACAGGGGGATAATTCACCCCTCCACTTT.

The chain is built from TRBV27 and TRBJ1-5; D unresolved. Trimming left V 3 bases short and J 4 bases short, with 7 bases between. This CDR3 spans 13 amino acids. The germline CDR1 and CDR2 sequences are MNHEY and SMNVEV (reference sequence). The chain's CDR3 is CASSFGTNQPQHF. The CDR3 DNA is TGTGCCAGCAGTTTCGGAACGAATCAGCCCCAGCATTTT.

V and J are TRBV9 and TRBJ2-3; 8 nucleotides line up with TRBD2. V shed 7 bases, J shed 0 bases, and the junction held 16 bases outside the gene matches. CDR3 length: 18 amino acids. The V gene's germline CDR1 is SGDLS and CDR2 YYNGEE. The CDR3 DNA reads TGTGCCAGCGGTTTGGGCGGGGGGACTGCAGGTAGCACAGATACGCAGTATTTT. It specifies CASGLGGGTAGSTDTQYF.

This sequence joins TRBV29-1 and TRBJ1-1; D gene ambiguous. The CDR3 extends over 13 amino acids. V lost 6 bases and J 7 bases, leaving 18 bases between the germline ends. Germline loops: CDR1 SQVTM, CDR2 ANQGSEA. CDR3 loop: CSVDPEGNGEAFF. CDR3 bases: TGCAGCGTAGACCCTGAGGGTAATGGTGAAGCTTTCTTT.